This TCR beta chain was profiled in a study of beta chain features in type 1 diabetes. Background on the study: Sorted cells numbering under 110 million were examined across all samples. Study-wide results and caveats: Any HLA effect on TCRB rearrangement was left unresolved by small sub-analyses.

A note on this clone: Its antigen remains unknown.

In germline, CDR1 is SGHRS, CDR2 YFSETQ. The CDR3 runs 16 residues. J gave up 5 bases and V 0 bases, and 8 bases lay outside the gene matches. All of the sorted populations showed purity greater than 95%. Reverse transcription of all isolated RNA meant that expressed TCRB transcripts were sequenced. Sequencing used immunoSEQ multiplex PCR; TCRdb keeps in-frame clones, though not all of them. The repertoire consists of hundreds of thousands of clones, with 15% to 19% occurring once and the leading ten covering about 0.097%. Sequenced input: naive CD4+ T cells from blood. The sequence derives from a man aged 18 to 29 in good health. The chain has TRBV5-1 and TRBJ2-5; 9 nucleotides agree with TRBD1. In DNA, the CDR3 is TGCGCCAGCAGCTTGGGGGACAGGGCCTCCTTCGAGACCCAGTACTTC. Protein sequence: CASSLGDRASFETQYF.